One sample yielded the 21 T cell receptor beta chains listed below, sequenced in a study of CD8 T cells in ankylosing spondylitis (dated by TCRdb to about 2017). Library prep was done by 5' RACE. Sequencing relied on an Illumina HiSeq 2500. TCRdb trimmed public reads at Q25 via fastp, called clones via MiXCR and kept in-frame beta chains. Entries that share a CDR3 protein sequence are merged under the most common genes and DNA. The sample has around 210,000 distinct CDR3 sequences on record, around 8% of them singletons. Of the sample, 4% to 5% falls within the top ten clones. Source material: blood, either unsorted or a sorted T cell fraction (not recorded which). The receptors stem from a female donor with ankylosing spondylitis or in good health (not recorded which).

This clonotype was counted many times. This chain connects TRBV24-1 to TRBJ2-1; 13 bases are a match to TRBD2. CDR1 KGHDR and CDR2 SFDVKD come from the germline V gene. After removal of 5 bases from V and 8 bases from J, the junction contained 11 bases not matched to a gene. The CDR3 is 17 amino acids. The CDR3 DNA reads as TGTGCCACCAGTGGACGACCCGGGACTAGCGGGATCTATGAGCAGTTCTTC. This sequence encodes CATSGRPGTSGIYEQFF.

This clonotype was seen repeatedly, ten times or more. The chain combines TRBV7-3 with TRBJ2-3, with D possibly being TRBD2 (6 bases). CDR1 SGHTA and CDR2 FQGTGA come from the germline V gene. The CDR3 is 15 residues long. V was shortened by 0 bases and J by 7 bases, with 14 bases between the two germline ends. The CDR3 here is CASSLTGGTGNTQYF. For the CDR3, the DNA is TGTGCCAGCAGCTTAACCGGCGGGACTGGAAATACGCAGTATTTT.

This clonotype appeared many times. The CDR3: CAIGAGTGLTSEQFF. CDR3 in DNA: TGTGCCATCGGGGCCGGGACAGGTCTAACAAGTGAGCAGTTCTTC. The chain couples TRBV10-3 to TRBJ2-1, with 8 nucleotides matching TRBD1. J lost 9 bases, V lost 8 bases, and 15 bases had no gene match. There are 15 residues in the CDR3. Germline CDR1 and CDR2: ENHRY and SYGVKD.

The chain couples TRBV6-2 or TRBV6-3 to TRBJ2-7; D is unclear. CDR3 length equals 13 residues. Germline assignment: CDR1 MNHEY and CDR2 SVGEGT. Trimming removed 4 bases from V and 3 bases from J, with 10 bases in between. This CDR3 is CASSSQIHYEQYF. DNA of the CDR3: TGTGCCAGCAGTTCCCAAATCCACTACGAGCAGTACTTC.

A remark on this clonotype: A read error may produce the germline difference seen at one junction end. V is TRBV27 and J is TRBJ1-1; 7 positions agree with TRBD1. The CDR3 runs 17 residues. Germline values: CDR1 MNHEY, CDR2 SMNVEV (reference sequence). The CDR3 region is CASSLTGVVGMNAEAFF. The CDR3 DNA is TGTGCCAGCAGTTTAACAGGGGTCGTTGGAATGAACGCTGAAGCTTTCTTT.

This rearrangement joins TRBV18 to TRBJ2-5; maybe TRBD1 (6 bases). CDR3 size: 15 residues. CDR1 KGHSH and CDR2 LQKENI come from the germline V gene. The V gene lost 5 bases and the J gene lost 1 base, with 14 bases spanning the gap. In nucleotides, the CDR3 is TGTGCCAGCTCAGAGGGGGAGCACCTCCAAGAGACCCAGTACTTC. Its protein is CASSEGEHLQETQYF.

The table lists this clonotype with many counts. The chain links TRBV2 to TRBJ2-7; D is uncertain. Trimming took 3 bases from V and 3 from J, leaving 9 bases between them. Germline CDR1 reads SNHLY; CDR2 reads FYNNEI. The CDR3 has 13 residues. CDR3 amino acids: CASSERLDYEQYF. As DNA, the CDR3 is TGTGCCAGCAGTGAGAGGCTAGACTACGAGCAGTACTTC.

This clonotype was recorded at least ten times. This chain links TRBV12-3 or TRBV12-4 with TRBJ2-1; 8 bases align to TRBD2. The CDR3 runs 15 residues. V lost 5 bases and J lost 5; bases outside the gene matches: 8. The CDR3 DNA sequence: TGTGCCAGCAGTCCCCAACTAGCGGACGACAATGAGCAGTTCTTC. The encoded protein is CASSPQLADDNEQFF.

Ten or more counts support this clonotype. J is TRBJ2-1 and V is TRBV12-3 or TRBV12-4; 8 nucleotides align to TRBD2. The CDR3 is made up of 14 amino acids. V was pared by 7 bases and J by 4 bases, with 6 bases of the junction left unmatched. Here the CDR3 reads CASKGVAGYNEQFF. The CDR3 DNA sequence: TGTGCCAGCAAGGGGGTAGCGGGATACAATGAGCAGTTCTTC.

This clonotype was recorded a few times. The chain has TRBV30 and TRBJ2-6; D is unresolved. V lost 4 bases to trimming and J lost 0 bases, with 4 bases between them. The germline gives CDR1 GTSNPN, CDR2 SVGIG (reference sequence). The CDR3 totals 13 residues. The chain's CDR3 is CAWTNSGANVLTF. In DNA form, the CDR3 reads TGTGCCTGGACCAACTCTGGGGCCAACGTCCTGACTTTC.

CDR3: CASSFQLERTDTQYF. CDR3 in DNA: TGTGCCAGCAGCTTTCAACTAGAGAGGACAGATACGCAGTATTTT. This chain uses TRBV7-2 with TRBJ2-3, with D perhaps matching TRBD2 (5 bases). Germline V lookup: CDR1 SGHTA, CDR2 FQGNSA. Trimming shortened V by 3 bases and J by 3 bases, and 13 bases separated the two germline ends. The CDR3 contains 15 residues. The full variable domain, its missing parts supplied by reference TRBV7-2 and TRBJ2-3, is GAGVSQSPSNKVTEKGKDVELRCDPISGHTALYWYRQSLGQGLEFLIYFQGNSAPDKSGLPSDRFSAERTGGSVSTLTIQRTQQEDSAVYLCASSFQLERTDTQYFGPGTRLTVL.

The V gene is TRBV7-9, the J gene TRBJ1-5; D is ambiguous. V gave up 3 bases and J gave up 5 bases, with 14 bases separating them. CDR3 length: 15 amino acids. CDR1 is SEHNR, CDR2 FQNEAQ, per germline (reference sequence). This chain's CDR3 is CASSFGAGGDQPQHF. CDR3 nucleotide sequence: TGTGCCAGCAGCTTTGGTGCGGGAGGCGATCAGCCCCAGCATTTT.

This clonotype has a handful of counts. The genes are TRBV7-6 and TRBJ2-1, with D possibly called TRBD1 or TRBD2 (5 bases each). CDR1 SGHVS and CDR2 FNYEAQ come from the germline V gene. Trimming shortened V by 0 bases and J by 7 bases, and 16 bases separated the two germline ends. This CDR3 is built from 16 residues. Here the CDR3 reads CASSLASGGVGNEQFF. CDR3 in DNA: TGTGCCAGCAGCTTAGCGAGTGGGGGAGTGGGGAATGAGCAGTTCTTC.

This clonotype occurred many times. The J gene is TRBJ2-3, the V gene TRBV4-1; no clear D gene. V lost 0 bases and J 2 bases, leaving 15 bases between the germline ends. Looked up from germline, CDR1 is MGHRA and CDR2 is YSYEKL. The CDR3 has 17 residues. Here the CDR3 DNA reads TGCGCCAGCAGCCAAGACGCTGCCTCGGGCAACACAGATACGCAGTATTTT. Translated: CASSQDAASGNTDTQYF.

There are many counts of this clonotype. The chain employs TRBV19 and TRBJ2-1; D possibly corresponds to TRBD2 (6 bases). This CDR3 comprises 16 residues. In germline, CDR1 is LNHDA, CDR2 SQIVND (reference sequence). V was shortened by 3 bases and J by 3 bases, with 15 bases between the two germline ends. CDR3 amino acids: CASSILLVRGYNEQFF. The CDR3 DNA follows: TGTGCCAGTAGTATTCTTTTGGTGCGGGGCTACAATGAGCAGTTCTTC. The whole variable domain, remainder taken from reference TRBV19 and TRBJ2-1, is DGGITQSPKYLFRKEGQNVTLSCEQNLNHDAMYWYRQDPGQGLRLIYYSQIVNDFQKGDIAEGYSVSREKKESFPLTVTSAQKNPTAFYLCASSILLVRGYNEQFFGPGTRLTVL.

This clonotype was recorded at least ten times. CDR3 sequence (DNA): TGTGCCAGCAGTTACTCGAACTCTGGAAACACCATATATTTT. This codes for CASSYSNSGNTIYF. V gene TRBV6-5 combines with J gene TRBJ1-3; no clear D gene. Germline V gene lookup returns CDR1 MNHEY and CDR2 SVGAGI. CDR3 size: 14 residues. The ends were cut back, 0 bases at V and 0 bases at J, with 3 bases in the middle.

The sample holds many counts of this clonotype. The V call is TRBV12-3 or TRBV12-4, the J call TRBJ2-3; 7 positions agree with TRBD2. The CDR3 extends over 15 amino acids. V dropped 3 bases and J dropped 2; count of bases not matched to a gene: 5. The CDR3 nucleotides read TGTGCCAGCAGTTTTCCTAGCGGAAACACAGATACGCAGTATTTT. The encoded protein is CASSFPSGNTDTQYF.

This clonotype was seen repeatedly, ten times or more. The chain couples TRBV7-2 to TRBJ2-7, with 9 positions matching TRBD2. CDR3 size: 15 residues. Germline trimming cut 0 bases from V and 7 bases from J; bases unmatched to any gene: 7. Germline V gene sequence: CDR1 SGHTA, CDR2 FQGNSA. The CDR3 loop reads CASSLAGLAHGEQYF. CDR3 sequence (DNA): TGTGCCAGCAGCTTAGCGGGACTAGCCCACGGGGAGCAGTACTTC.

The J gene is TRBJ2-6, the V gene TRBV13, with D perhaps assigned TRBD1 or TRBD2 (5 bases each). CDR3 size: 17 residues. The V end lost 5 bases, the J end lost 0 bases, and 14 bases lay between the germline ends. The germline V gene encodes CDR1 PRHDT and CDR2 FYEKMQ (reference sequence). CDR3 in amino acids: CASSSRDGFSGANVLTF. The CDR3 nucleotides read TGTGCCAGCAGCAGCCGGGACGGCTTCTCTGGGGCCAACGTCCTGACTTTC.

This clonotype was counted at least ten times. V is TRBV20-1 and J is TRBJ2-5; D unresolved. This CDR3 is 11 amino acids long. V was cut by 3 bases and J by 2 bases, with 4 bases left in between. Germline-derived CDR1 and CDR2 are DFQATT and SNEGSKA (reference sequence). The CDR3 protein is CSARKQETQYF. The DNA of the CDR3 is TGCAGTGCTAGGAAACAAGAGACCCAGTACTTC.

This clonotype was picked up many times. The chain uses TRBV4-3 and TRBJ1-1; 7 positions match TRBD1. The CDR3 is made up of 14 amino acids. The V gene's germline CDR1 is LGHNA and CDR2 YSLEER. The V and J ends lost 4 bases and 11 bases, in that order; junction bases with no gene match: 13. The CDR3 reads CASSPTGTALGAFF. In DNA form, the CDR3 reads TGCGCCAGCAGCCCGACCGGGACAGCACTGGGGGCTTTCTTT.